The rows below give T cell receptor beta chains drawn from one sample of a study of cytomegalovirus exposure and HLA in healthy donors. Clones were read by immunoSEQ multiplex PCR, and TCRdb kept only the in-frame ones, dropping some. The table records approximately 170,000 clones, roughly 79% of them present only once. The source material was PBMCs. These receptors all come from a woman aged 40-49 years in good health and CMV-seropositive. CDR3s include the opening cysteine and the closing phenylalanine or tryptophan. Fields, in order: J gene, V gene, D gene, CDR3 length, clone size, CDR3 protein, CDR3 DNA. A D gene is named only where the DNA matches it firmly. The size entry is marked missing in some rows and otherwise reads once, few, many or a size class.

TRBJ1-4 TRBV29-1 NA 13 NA CSARRDPGGKLFF TGCAGCGCCAGAAGGGACCCGGGGGGGAAACTGTTTTTT
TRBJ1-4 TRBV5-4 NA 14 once CASSLAGGNEKLFF TGTGCCAGCAGCTTGGCCGGGGGAAATGAAAAACTGTTTTTT
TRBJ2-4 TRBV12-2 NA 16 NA CASRLHQGGTKNIQYF TGTGCAAGTCGCTTACACCAGGGGGGAACCAAAAACATTCAGTACTTC
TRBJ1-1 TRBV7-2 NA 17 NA CASSLAVQRASNTEAFF TGTGCCAGCAGCTTGGCGGTCCAGAGGGCGTCGAACACTGAAGCTTTCTTT
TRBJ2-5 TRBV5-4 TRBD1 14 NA CASSLNDRVKTQYF TGTGCCAGCAGCTTAAACGACAGGGTGAAGACCCAGTACTTC
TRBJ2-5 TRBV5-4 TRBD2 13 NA CASSPSGEGTQYF TGTGCCAGCAGCCCGAGCGGGGAGGGGACCCAGTACTTC
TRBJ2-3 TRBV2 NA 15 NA CASSGVMRGGDTQYF TGTGCCAGCAGTGGAGTCATGCGGGGTGGGGATACGCAGTATTTT
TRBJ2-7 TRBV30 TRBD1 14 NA CAWSQPTGNYEQYF TGTGCCTGGAGCCAGCCGACAGGGAACTACGAGCAGTACTTC
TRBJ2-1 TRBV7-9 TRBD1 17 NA CASSRLPGQGGYNEQFF TGTGCCAGCAGCAGACTCCCGGGACAGGGTGGCTACAATGAGCAGTTCTTC
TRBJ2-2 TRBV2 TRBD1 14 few CASAGTGYTGELFF TGTGCCAGCGCCGGGACAGGGTACACCGGGGAGCTGTTTTTT